These T cell receptor beta chains were read from a single sample in a study of spatial heterogeneity in lung cancer. TCRdb independently ran MiXCR on the 5' RACE reads; one entry per CDR3 protein. The table has 50,000 to 60,000 distinct CDR3 sequences, around 7.7% seen once. The sequencing here drew on PBMCs, taken at follow-up. The receptors come from a female donor with early-stage non-small cell lung cancer. The CDR3 runs from the conserved cysteine through the conserved F or W. D genes are given only for firm matches. Some rows have no size entry. The others give once, few or many, or a class for an expanded clone.

j_call,v_call,d_call,clone_size,cdr3_nt,cdr3_aa
TRBJ2-5,TRBV5-1,.,many,TGCGCCAGCAGCTTGGGGGGGCGAGGGACACAAGAGACCCAGTACTTC,CASSLGGRGTQETQYF
TRBJ2-3,TRBV28,.,few,TGTGCCAGCAGTTCTGACCTCGACGGGCAGGATACGCAGTATTTT,CASSSDLDGQDTQYF
TRBJ1-1,TRBV14,.,.,TGTGCCAGCAGCCAGCTATTGTCCGCTGGGGGCACTGAAGCTTTCTTT,CASSQLLSAGGTEAFF
TRBJ2-1,TRBV14,TRBD2,few,TGTGCCAGCAGCCAAGTTGGACTAGCGGGGAGCTACAATGAGCAGTTCTTC,CASSQVGLAGSYNEQFF
TRBJ2-2,TRBV19,.,.,TGTGCCAGTAGTATACGTCCCGGGGGCACCGGGGAGCTGTTTTTT,CASSIRPGGTGELFF
TRBJ2-3,TRBV9,.,.,TGTGCCAGCAGCCTCCGAGCATCTAGCACAGATACGCAGTATTTT,CASSLRASSTDTQYF
TRBJ2-2,TRBV24-1,.,few,TGTGCCACCAGTGAAACCGGGGAGCTGTTTTTT,CATSETGELFF
TRBJ2-5,TRBV5-1,.,many,TGCGCCAGCAGCTGGACAGAGTTAGAGACCCAGTACTTC,CASSWTELETQYF
TRBJ2-7,TRBV4-3,TRBD1,many,TGCGCCAGCAGCCACGCAGGGGACAGGGGCCACGAGCAGTACTTC,CASSHAGDRGHEQYF
TRBJ1-1,TRBV5-4,TRBD1,many,TGTGCCAGCAGCTTGTCAGGTGCTCGACAGGGCACTGAAGCTTTCTTT,CASSLSGARQGTEAFF
TRBJ2-7,TRBV7-9,.,few,TGTGCCAGCAGCCGAACACCCACGGGTTACGAGCAGTACTTC,CASSRTPTGYEQYF
TRBJ2-5,TRBV14,.,many,TGTGCCAGCAGCCAAGGCTCGGGGTTATCGGCAGAGACCCAGTACTTC,CASSQGSGLSAETQYF
TRBJ2-1,TRBV3-1,TRBD2,many,TGTGCCAGCAGCTTGAGCGGGGGTCCCTCCAATGAGCAGTTCTTC,CASSLSGGPSNEQFF
TRBJ2-7,TRBV2,TRBD2,many,TGTGCCAGCAAAGGGACTAGCTCATCCTACGAGCAGTACTTC,CASKGTSSSYEQYF
TRBJ2-5,TRBV5-4,TRBD2,few,TGTGCCAGCAGCTTCGGTAGCGGGGGAGTAGAGACCCAGTACTTC,CASSFGSGGVETQYF
TRBJ2-1,TRBV5-8,TRBD2,.,TGTGCCAGCAGCGTTAGCGGGGTCCTTTACAATGAGCAGTTCTTC,CASSVSGVLYNEQFF
TRBJ2-3,TRBV7-2,.,.,TGTGCCAGCAGCTTAGTGGCAGTAGGCACAGATACGCAGTATTTT,CASSLVAVGTDTQYF
TRBJ2-5,TRBV7-8,.,many,TGTGCCAGCAGCGTTTTGAGGGGAGAGACCCAGTACTTC,CASSVLRGETQYF
TRBJ1-2,TRBV25-1,.,many,TGTGCCAGCAGTGAATCCGAGGGGGTAGTTCACGTCTACACCTTC,CASSESEGVVHVYTF
TRBJ2-7,TRBV5-1,TRBD1,many,TGCGCCAGCAGCCCCGGGACAGATGCCTACGAGCAGTACTTC,CASSPGTDAYEQYF
TRBJ1-1,TRBV6-6,.,few,TGTGCCAGCAGTTGGCAGGGGCTGGACACTGAAGCTTTCTTT,CASSWQGLDTEAFF
TRBJ1-2,TRBV13,.,medium-sized,TGTGCCAGCAGATTTGGGGTGGGCTACACCTTC,CASRFGVGYTF
TRBJ1-5,TRBV30,TRBD1,many,TGTGCCTGGAGGATACAGGGGGGCGGCAATCAGCCCCAGCATTTT,CAWRIQGGGNQPQHF